Presented here are 18 T cell receptor beta chains from one specimen sequenced in a study of blood T cell repertoires in COVID-19 (dated by TCRdb to about 2020). The method behind the library was the immunoSEQ multiplex PCR assay. Entries here come from immuneACCESS through TCRdb and include only in-frame sequences with V and J called. Some clones fail to appear in such tables; in the studies checked, an unresolved V gene covers under half of the shortfall, and the cause of the remainder is unknown. In this sample the table shows fewer than 250,000 clones, about 86% of which occur a single time. The top ten constitute approximately 9% of the sample. Sequencing was done on a sample of PBMCs or T cells enriched from blood (not recorded which). Every receptor here comes from a woman aged 45-65 years with acute COVID-19.

The V call is TRBV9, the J call TRBJ1-3; D unresolved. V was clipped by 2 bases and J by 0 bases, with 12 bases between them. This CDR3 has 16 amino acids. Germline assignment: CDR1 SGDLS and CDR2 YYNGEE. The CDR3 DNA reads TGTGCCAGCAGCGTGTACAGCGGAAGCTCTGGAAACACCATATATTTT. Residues: CASSVYSGSSGNTIYF.

The chain recombines TRBV7-9 with TRBJ2-7; D perhaps matches TRBD2 (6 bases). Germline V gives CDR1 SEHNR, CDR2 FQNEAQ (reference sequence). The V gene lost 6 bases and the J gene lost 1 base, with 16 bases spanning the gap. The CDR3 totals 15 residues. This chain's CDR3 is CASRRDGMTSYEQYF. The CDR3 bases are TGTGCCAGCAGGCGGGACGGCATGACTTCCTACGAGCAGTACTTC. Variable domain in full (rest from reference TRBV7-9 and TRBJ2-7): DTGVSQNPRHKITKRGQNVTFRCDPISEHNRLYWYRQTLGQGPEFLTYFQNEAQLEKSRLLSDRFSAERPKGSFSTLEIQRTEQGDSAMYLCASRRDGMTSYEQYFGPGTRLTVT.

This sequence joins TRBV12-3 or TRBV12-4 and TRBJ1-1, with 7 bases that match TRBD1. After removal of 6 bases from V and 10 bases from J, the junction contained 8 bases not matched to a gene. The CDR3 sequence is 12 residues long. As DNA, the CDR3 is TGTGCCAGCAGGGCACAGGGGAACAGAGCTTTCTTT. Encoded protein: CASRAQGNRAFF.

This clone has just a few counts. This chain links TRBV7-2 with TRBJ1-2; perhaps TRBD1 as D (6 bases). Germline-derived CDR1 and CDR2 are SGHTA and FQGNSA. The V gene lost 7 bases and the J gene lost 4 bases, with 19 bases spanning the gap. The CDR3 is made up of 15 amino acids. This chain's CDR3 is CASTPTGPSIYGYTF. Written as DNA, the CDR3 is TGTGCCAGCACCCCGACAGGCCCTTCAATCTATGGCTACACCTTC.

The chain couples TRBV7-6 to TRBJ2-7; 7 bases line up with TRBD2. J gave up 5 bases and V 5 bases, and 3 bases lay outside the gene matches. The germline V gene has CDR1 SGHVS and CDR2 FNYEAQ. The CDR3 length is 12 residues. This CDR3 reads CASSHGGDEQYF. As DNA, the CDR3 is TGTGCCAGCAGCCATGGGGGGGACGAGCAGTACTTC.

The chain recombines TRBV28 with TRBJ1-6; D remains unclear. The V gene lost 3 bases and the J gene lost 7 bases, with 7 bases spanning the gap. Per the germline V gene, CDR1 is MDHEN and CDR2 is SYDVKM. The CDR3 totals 13 residues. Here the CDR3 reads CASSFRENSPLHF. The CDR3 bases are TGTGCCAGCAGTTTTAGAGAGAATTCACCCCTCCACTTT.

The V gene is TRBV6-5, the J gene TRBJ1-2, with TRBD1 matching over 12 bases. The CDR3 is made up of 16 amino acids. V shed 4 bases, J shed 8 bases, and the junction held 11 bases outside the gene matches. CDR1 and CDR2 (germline): MNHEY, SVGAGI. DNA for the CDR3: TGTGCCAGCAGTTCCTCCCCGGGACAGGGGGCGCGCGGCTACACCTTC. This codes for CASSSSPGQGARGYTF.

The chain recombines TRBV7-6 with TRBJ2-7; D is uncertain. The CDR3 covers 16 residues. CDR1 SGHVS and CDR2 FNYEAQ come from the germline V gene. V was clipped by 5 bases and J by 2 bases, with 19 bases between them. The CDR3 is CASSTRFRSPPYEQYF. CDR3 nucleotide sequence: TGTGCCAGCAGCACCAGGTTCAGATCACCCCCCTACGAGCAGTACTTC.

This chain connects TRBV5-1 to TRBJ2-6; 10 nucleotides line up with TRBD1. The CDR3 length is 17 residues. V shed 4 bases and J 2 bases; nucleotides not matched to a gene: 6. CDR1 and CDR2 (germline): SGHRS, YFSETQ. The CDR3 coding sequence is TGCGCCAGCAGCAGACCCGGGACAGGGGCTGGGGCCAACGTCCTGACTTTC. This translates into CASSRPGTGAGANVLTF.

This chain links TRBV30 with TRBJ1-2; D gene ambiguous. The CDR3 is 12 amino acids. V lost 3 bases and J lost 6, with 11 bases in between. Germline V lookup: CDR1 GTSNPN, CDR2 SVGIG (reference sequence). The DNA for the CDR3 is TGTGCCTGGAGAGGATCGGGAAATGGCTACACCTTC. This codes for CAWRGSGNGYTF.

A remark on this clone: An end of the junction differs from the germline gene, which may be a read error. The V gene is TRBV7-9, the J gene TRBJ2-7; 7 bases map to TRBD2. The CDR3 sequence is 11 residues long. Germline assignment: CDR1 SEHNR and CDR2 FQNEAQ (reference sequence). Written as DNA, the CDR3 is TGTGCCAGCAGCTCGGGGAGGGAGCCACAATTC. As protein: CASSSGREPQF.

The chain couples TRBV7-2 to TRBJ2-7, with D maybe TRBD2 (6 bases). This CDR3 is built from 19 residues. The germline CDR1 and CDR2 sequences are SGHTA and FQGNSA. Trimming left V 2 bases short and J 3 bases short, with 26 bases between. The DNA of the CDR3 is TGTGCCAGCAGCTTAAGGCCCAACCCCGACCTAGGGAGGCTCTACGAGCAGTACTTC. The encoded protein is CASSLRPNPDLGRLYEQYF.

V and J are TRBV6-1 and TRBJ1-4, with a possible D match to TRBD1 (6 bases). Trimming shortened V by 2 bases and J by 8 bases, and 12 bases separated the two germline ends. Germline V lookup: CDR1 MNHNS, CDR2 SASEGT. The CDR3 loop spans 14 amino acids. The CDR3 reads CASSELTGMEKLFF. The CDR3 nucleotides read TGTGCCAGCAGTGAATTAACAGGGATGGAAAAACTGTTTTTT.

The chain employs TRBV28 and TRBJ2-7; D is perhaps TRBD1 (6 bases). The CDR3 runs to 14 residues. The germline CDR1 and CDR2 sequences are MDHEN and SYDVKM. Trimming removed 5 bases at V and 1 base at J, with 12 bases between. The chain's CDR3 is CASSQQGGSYEQYF. CDR3 bases: TGTGCCAGCAGTCAACAAGGGGGTTCCTACGAGCAGTACTTC.

The chain links TRBV12-5 to TRBJ1-6; D may be TRBD1 (5 bases). V lost 4 bases and J lost 8, with 12 bases in between. The CDR3 spans 14 residues. Per the germline V gene, CDR1 is LGHNT and CDR2 is FRNRAP. CDR3 sequence: CASGWGGEDSPLHF. The DNA of the CDR3 is TGTGCTAGTGGTTGGGGGGGAGAGGATTCACCCCTCCACTTT.

The chain joins TRBV18 to TRBJ2-7; TRBD1 aligns across 7 bases. The CDR3 consists of 16 residues. Germline V gene sequence: CDR1 KGHSH, CDR2 LQKENI. V shed 2 bases and J 2 bases; nucleotides not matched to a gene: 9. CDR3 in DNA: TGTGCCAGCTCACCATCTCCAGGGGGTAACCCCTACGAGCAGTACTTC. This encodes CASSPSPGGNPYEQYF. Looking up the rest from reference TRBV18 and TRBJ2-7 gives the full variable domain: NAGVMQNPRHLVRRRGQEARLRCSPMKGHSHVYWYRQLPEEGLKFMVYLQKENIIDESGMPKERFSAEFPKEGPSILRIQQVVRGDSAAYFCASSPSPGGNPYEQYFGPGTRLTVT.

The rearrangement joins TRBV5-6 to TRBJ2-3; weak D call: TRBD2 (6 bases). The CDR3 is 13 residues long. The germline V gene encodes CDR1 SGHDT and CDR2 YYEEEE. V was trimmed by 4 bases and J by 1 base, leaving 7 bases between them. In DNA form, the CDR3 reads TGTGCCAGCAGCGCGGGGCGCACAGATACGCAGTATTTT. Protein product: CASSAGRTDTQYF.

This clone showed up just a few times. The genes are TRBV2 and TRBJ2-3; D unclear. From germline, CDR1 is SNHLY and CDR2 FYNNEI. The V and J ends lost 6 bases and 2 bases respectively, with 12 bases between them. CDR3 size: 14 residues. The DNA for the CDR3 is TGTGCCAGCAGCGCGCTGGTAGACACAGATACGCAGTATTTT. Translation: CASSALVDTDTQYF. Full variable domain (missing parts from reference TRBV2 and TRBJ2-3): EPEVTQTPSHQVTQMGQEVILRCVPISNHLYFYWYRQILGQKVEFLVSFYNNEISEKSEIFDDQFSVERPDGSNFTLKIRSTKLEDSAMYFCASSALVDTDTQYFGPGTRLTVL.